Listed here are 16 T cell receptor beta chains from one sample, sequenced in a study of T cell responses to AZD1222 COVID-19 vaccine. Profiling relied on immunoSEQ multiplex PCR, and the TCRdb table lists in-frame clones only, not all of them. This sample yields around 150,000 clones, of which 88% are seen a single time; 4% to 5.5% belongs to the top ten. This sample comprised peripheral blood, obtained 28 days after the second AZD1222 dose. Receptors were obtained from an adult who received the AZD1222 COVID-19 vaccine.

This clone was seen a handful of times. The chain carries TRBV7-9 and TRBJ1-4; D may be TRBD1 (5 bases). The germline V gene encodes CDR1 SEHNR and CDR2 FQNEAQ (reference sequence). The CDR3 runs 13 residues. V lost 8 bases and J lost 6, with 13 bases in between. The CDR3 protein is CASEQVGHEKLFF. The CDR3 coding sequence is TGTGCCAGCGAACAGGTGGGGCATGAAAAACTGTTTTTT.

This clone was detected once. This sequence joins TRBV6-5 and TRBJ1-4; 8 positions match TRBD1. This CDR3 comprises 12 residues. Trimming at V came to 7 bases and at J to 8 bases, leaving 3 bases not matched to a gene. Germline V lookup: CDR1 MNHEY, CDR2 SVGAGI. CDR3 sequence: CASTGGREKLFF. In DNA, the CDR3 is TGTGCCAGCACAGGGGGCAGGGAAAAACTGTTTTTT.

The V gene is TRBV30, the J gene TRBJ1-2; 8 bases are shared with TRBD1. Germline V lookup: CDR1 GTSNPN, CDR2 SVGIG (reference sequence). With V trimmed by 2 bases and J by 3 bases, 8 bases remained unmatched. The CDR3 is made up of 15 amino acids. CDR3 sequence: CAWSLREGQDYGYTF. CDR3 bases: TGTGCCTGGAGTCTTAGAGAGGGACAGGACTATGGCTACACCTTC.

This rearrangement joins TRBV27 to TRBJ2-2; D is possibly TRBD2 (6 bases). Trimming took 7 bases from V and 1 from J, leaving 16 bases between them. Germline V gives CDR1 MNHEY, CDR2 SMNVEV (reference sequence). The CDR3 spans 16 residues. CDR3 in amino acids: CASKRGWGENTGELFF. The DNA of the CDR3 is TGTGCCAGCAAGAGGGGATGGGGGGAGAACACCGGGGAGCTGTTTTTT.

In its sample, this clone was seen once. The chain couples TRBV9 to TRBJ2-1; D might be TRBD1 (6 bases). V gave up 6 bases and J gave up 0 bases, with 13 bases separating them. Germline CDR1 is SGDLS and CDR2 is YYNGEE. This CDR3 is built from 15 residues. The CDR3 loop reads CASTPTGSSYNEQFF. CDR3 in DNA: TGTGCCAGCACGCCTACAGGGAGCTCCTACAATGAGCAGTTCTTC.

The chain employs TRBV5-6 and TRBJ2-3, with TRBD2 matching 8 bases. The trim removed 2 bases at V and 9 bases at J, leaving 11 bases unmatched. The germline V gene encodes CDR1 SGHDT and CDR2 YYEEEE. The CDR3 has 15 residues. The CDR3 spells CASSLTSGTSMTQYF. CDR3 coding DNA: TGTGCCAGCAGCTTAACCTCCGGGACTAGTATGACGCAGTATTTT.

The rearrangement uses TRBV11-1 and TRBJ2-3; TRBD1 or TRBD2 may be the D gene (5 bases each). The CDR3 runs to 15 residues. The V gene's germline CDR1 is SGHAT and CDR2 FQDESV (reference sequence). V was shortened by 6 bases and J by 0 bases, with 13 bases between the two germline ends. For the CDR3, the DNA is TGTGCCAGCAGGGGACGCCACCCTAGCACAGATACGCAGTATTTT. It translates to CASRGRHPSTDTQYF.

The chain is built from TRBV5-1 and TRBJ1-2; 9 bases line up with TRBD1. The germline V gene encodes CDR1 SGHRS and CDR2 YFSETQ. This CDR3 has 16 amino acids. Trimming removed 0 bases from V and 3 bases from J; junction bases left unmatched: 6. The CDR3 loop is CASSLGHTGGDYGYTF. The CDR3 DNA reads TGCGCCAGCAGCTTGGGTCACACAGGGGGCGACTATGGCTACACCTTC.

The CDR3 nucleotides are TGTGCCAGCAGTTCCTTCGGACCGGCCTACGAGCAGTACTTC. Its protein product is CASSSFGPAYEQYF. The chain links TRBV28 to TRBJ2-7; D is undetermined. The CDR3 runs 14 residues. CDR1 and CDR2 from the germline V gene are MDHEN and SYDVKM. The V gene lost 4 bases and the J gene lost 2 bases, with 12 bases spanning the gap.

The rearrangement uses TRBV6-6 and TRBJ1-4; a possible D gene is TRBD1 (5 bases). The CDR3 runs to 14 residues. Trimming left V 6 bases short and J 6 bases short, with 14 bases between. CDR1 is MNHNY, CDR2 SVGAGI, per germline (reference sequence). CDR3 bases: TGTGCCAGCAGCCGGGGCCAGGGCGATGAAAAACTGTTTTTT. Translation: CASSRGQGDEKLFF.

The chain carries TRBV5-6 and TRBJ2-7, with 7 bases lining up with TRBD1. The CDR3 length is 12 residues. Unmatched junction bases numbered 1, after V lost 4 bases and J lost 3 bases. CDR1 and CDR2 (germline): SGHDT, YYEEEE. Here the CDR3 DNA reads TGTGCCAGCAGCCCAGGGGGCTACGAGCAGTACTTC. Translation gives CASSPGGYEQYF.

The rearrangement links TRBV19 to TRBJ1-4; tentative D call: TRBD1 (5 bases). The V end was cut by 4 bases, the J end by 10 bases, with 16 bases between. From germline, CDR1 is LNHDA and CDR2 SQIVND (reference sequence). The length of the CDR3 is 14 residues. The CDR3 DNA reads TGTGCCAGTAGTACGACAGCCAAAGATCGAAAACTGTTTTTT. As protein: CASSTTAKDRKLFF.

The CDR3 region is CASSQVGGSDGYTF. The DNA for the CDR3 is TGTGCCAGCAGCCAAGTGGGGGGATCGGATGGCTACACCTTC. The rearrangement uses TRBV3-1 (or the pseudogene TRBV3-2) and TRBJ1-2, with D maybe TRBD1 (5 bases). CDR3 length: 14 amino acids. Germline loops: CDR1 LGHDT, CDR2 YNNKEL (reference sequence). With 1 base removed from V and 6 bases from J, the gap between germline ends came to 12 bases.

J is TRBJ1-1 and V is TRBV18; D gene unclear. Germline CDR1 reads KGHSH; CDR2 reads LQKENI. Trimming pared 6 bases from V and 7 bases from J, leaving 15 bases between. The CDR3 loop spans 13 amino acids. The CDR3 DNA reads TGTGCCAGCTCTTTCGAGGCCGGGGTTGAAGCTTTCTTT. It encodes CASSFEAGVEAFF.

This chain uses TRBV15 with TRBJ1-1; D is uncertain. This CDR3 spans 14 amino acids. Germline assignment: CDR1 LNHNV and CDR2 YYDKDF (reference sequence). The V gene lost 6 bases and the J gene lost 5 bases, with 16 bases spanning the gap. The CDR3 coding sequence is TGTGCCACCAGTCCCGAGCCCGGTGGGACTGAAGCTTTCTTT. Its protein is CATSPEPGGTEAFF. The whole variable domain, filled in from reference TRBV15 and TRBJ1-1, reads DAMVIQNPRYQVTQFGKPVTLSCSQTLNHNVMYWYQQKSSQAPKLLFHYYDKDFNNEADTPDNFQSRRPNTSFCFLDIRSPGLGDTAMYLCATSPEPGGTEAFFGQGTRLTVV.

The CDR3 protein is CASSLEALGSGKTQYF. The CDR3 coding sequence is TGCGCCAGCAGCTTGGAGGCCTTGGGGTCAGGGAAGACCCAGTACTTC. The chain employs TRBV5-1 and TRBJ2-5; tentatively, D is TRBD1 (5 bases). The germline V gene encodes CDR1 SGHRS and CDR2 YFSETQ. The CDR3 is 16 amino acids. Trimming removed 0 bases at V and 6 bases at J, with 18 bases between.